Below are 13 T cell receptor beta chains sequenced from a single sample in a study of T cell repertoires in cytomegalovirus infection. TCRdb ran MiXCR on the reads and lists one entry per CDR3 protein. The sample records approximately 260,000 distinct CDR3 sequences, more than 15% being singletons. The sequenced sample consisted of CD8+ T cells from PBMCs. These receptors were obtained from a human donor in good health (CMV status not recorded). Some clones in this sample may be carry-over from other donors' samples.

This chain uses TRBV5-6 with TRBJ2-5; D uncertain. V dropped 0 bases and J dropped 2 bases, with 8 bases sitting between them. Germline lookup yields CDR1 SGHDT and CDR2 YYEEEE. The CDR3 is 14 residues long. The CDR3 loop reads CASSLETPQETQYF. The CDR3 DNA is TGTGCCAGCAGCTTGGAGACACCGCAAGAGACCCAGTACTTC.

This clonotype was observed many times. The chain couples TRBV12-5 to TRBJ1-1, with D perhaps TRBD1 (5 bases). CDR1 and CDR2 from the germline V gene are LGHNT and FRNRAP. This CDR3 region has 17 residues. V lost 4 bases, J lost 0 bases, and 18 bases lay in between. For the CDR3, the DNA is TGTGCTAGTGGTTGGTGGGTAAGGGGCGCCCTGAACACTGAAGCTTTCTTT. Translated: CASGWWVRGALNTEAFF.

V and J are TRBV5-6 and TRBJ2-1; D unclear. Germline CDR1 SGHDT, CDR2 YYEEEE. The V gene lost 2 bases and the J gene lost 5 bases, with 23 bases spanning the gap. This CDR3 contains 18 residues. CDR3 in amino acids: CASSFGLWVRGKDNEQFF. The DNA of the CDR3 is TGTGCCAGCAGCTTCGGATTGTGGGTCAGAGGAAAAGACAATGAGCAGTTCTTC. Full variable domain (missing parts from reference TRBV5-6 and TRBJ2-1): DAGVTQSPTHLIKTRGQQVTLRCSPKSGHDTVSWYQQALGQGPQFIFQYYEEEERQRGNFPDRFSGHQFPNYSSELNVNALLLGDSALYLCASSFGLWVRGKDNEQFFGPGTRLTVL.

This clonotype was seen repeatedly, ten times or more. The chain recombines TRBV30 with TRBJ2-3; weak D call: TRBD1 (6 bases). CDR1 is GTSNPN, CDR2 SVGIG, per germline (reference sequence). The CDR3 length is 15 residues. V shed 0 bases and J shed 3 bases, with 13 bases lying between them. CDR3 nucleotide sequence: TGTGCCTGGAGTGTGGGCAGGGGAAGGACAGATACGCAGTATTTT. This sequence encodes CAWSVGRGRTDTQYF.

This clonotype was seen only a few times. V is TRBV20-1 and J is TRBJ2-3, with D perhaps given as TRBD1 or TRBD2 (7 bases each). The germline V and J ends were trimmed by 6 bases and 2 bases, with 18 bases remaining between them. Per germline, CDR1 DFQATT and CDR2 SNEGSKA (reference sequence). The CDR3 has 15 residues. This CDR3 is CSAPGQGGDTDTQYF. In nucleotides, the CDR3 is TGCAGTGCCCCGGGTCAGGGGGGGGACACAGATACGCAGTATTTT.

The chain is built from TRBV28 and TRBJ2-3; 7 nucleotides match TRBD1. J lost 3 bases, V lost 8 bases, and 8 bases had no gene match. This CDR3 is 14 amino acids long. CDR1 is MDHEN and CDR2 is SYDVKM in the germline V gene. The CDR3 coding sequence is TGTGCCAGCCGGGACAGTTGGGGGACAGATACGCAGTATTTT. Translated, it gives CASRDSWGTDTQYF.

This clonotype was seen repeatedly, ten times or more. The genes are TRBV4-1 and TRBJ2-2; either TRBD1 or TRBD2 may supply D (5 bases each). Germline CDR1 reads MGHRA; CDR2 reads YSYEKL. The CDR3 covers 19 residues. Trimming took off 0 bases at V and 5 bases at J, with 22 bases between the two ends. The DNA of the CDR3 is TGCGCCAGCAGCCAAGACCGGCCGGGCTGGGGGACGGGGACCGGGGAGCTGTTTTTT. Protein product: CASSQDRPGWGTGTGELFF.

The V gene is TRBV29-1, the J gene TRBJ2-1; TRBD1 agrees at 8 bases. CDR1 is SQVTM, CDR2 ANQGSEA, per germline. The CDR3 length is 16 residues. Germline trimming cut 5 bases from V and 2 bases from J; bases unmatched to any gene: 11. CDR3: CSVTPLTGVTYNEQFF. DNA of the CDR3: TGCAGCGTTACCCCGCTGACAGGGGTGACCTACAATGAGCAGTTCTTC.

The chain is built from TRBV6-2 or TRBV6-3 and TRBJ2-7; perhaps D is TRBD1 or TRBD2 (5 bases each). Germline values: CDR1 MNHEY, CDR2 SVGEGT. V was trimmed by 3 bases and J by 2 bases, leaving 14 bases between them. This CDR3 has 15 residues. CDR3 DNA sequence: TGTGCCAGCAGTTATCCCCCCCGGGGCGCCTACGAGCAGTACTTC. This encodes CASSYPPRGAYEQYF.

This clonotype was observed a few times. The chain couples TRBV20-1 to TRBJ2-3; 7 positions agree with TRBD2. CDR1 and CDR2 (germline): DFQATT, SNEGSKA (reference sequence). V lost 2 bases and J lost 2; bases outside the gene matches: 7. This CDR3 contains 15 residues. CDR3 bases: TGCAGTGCTAGATGGGGGGGGGACGACACAGATACGCAGTATTTT. Its translation is CSARWGGDDTDTQYF.

This clonotype turned up a few times. The chain joins TRBV7-9 to TRBJ1-4, with a weak D call TRBD1 (6 bases). The CDR3 is 16 amino acids. The V and J ends lost 5 bases and 6 bases respectively, with 19 bases between them. Germline V gene data show CDR1 as SEHNR and CDR2 as FQNEAQ (reference sequence). In nucleotides, the CDR3 is TGTGCCAGCAGCGCCCGATCCGGACAGCACCATGAAAAACTGTTTTTT. Protein product: CASSARSGQHHEKLFF.

This clonotype was seen ten or more times. V is TRBV2 and J is TRBJ1-6; D gene ambiguous. The V end was cut by 3 bases, the J end by 10 bases, with 13 bases between. The CDR3 consists of 14 residues. The germline CDR1 and CDR2 sequences are SNHLY and FYNNEI. The CDR3 is CASSDRTSGSPLHF. CDR3 coding DNA: TGTGCCAGCAGTGACAGGACTTCGGGATCACCCCTCCACTTT.

This clonotype showed up just a few times. The V gene is TRBV6-2 or TRBV6-3, the J gene TRBJ2-6, with D possibly TRBD2 on 6 matching bases. The V gene lost 2 bases and the J gene lost 0 bases, with 14 bases spanning the gap. From germline, CDR1 is MNHEY and CDR2 SVGEGT. This CDR3 is built from 18 residues. CDR3 DNA: TGTGCCAGCAGTTACCCAACGGACGGGAGCTCTGGGGCCAACGTCCTGACTTTC. It specifies CASSYPTDGSSGANVLTF.